This T cell receptor beta chain was profiled in a study of T-cell memory formation after mild COVID-19. TCRdb called the 5' RACE reads again in MiXCR, with one record for every CDR3 protein. The repertoire consists of about 400,000 distinct CDR3 sequences, with about a sixth occurring once and the leading ten covering around a fifth. A word on this clonotype: The antigen remains undetermined.

Trimming shortened V by 8 bases and J by 0 bases, and 10 bases separated the two germline ends. CDR1 MNHEY and CDR2 SVGAGI come from the germline V gene. CDR3 length: 13 amino acids. Study-wide points: Second-wave clones with a day 37 peak had unconfirmed SARS-CoV-2 specificity.

The sequence was obtained from a man aged 18 to 29 who had mild COVID-19 (a few samples of this study predate the infection). Cell type and time point are not known. The rearrangement joins TRBV6-5 to TRBJ1-2; no clear D. Sequenced material: PBMCs or a T cell subset sorted from them (not recorded which). CDR3 DNA: TGTGCCAGCGCTCACGGTGCTAACTATGGCTACACCTTC. It specifies CASAHGANYGYTF.